Listed below are T cell receptor beta chains from one sample, sequenced in a study of control samples from healthy donors and cancer patients. Repertoires were generated with immunoSEQ multiplex PCR, while TCRdb's copy carries only in-frame clones and drops some. The sample consists of about 73,000 clones, 94% of them appearing once. The sequenced material came from blood. The receptor source for this set is a woman between 40 and 50 years old in good health. The CDR3 runs from the conserved cysteine through the conserved F or W. The listing skips clone size in some rows; elsewhere it reads once, few, many or a size class.

abundance	v_gene	j_gene	CDR3aa
.	TRBV5-4	TRBJ1-2	CASSSDSYGYTF
.	TRBV4-1	TRBJ2-7	CASRLGSRSYEQYF
.	TRBV5-4	TRBJ2-1	CASSSYNEQFF
.	TRBV6-2/TRBV6-3	TRBJ1-2	CASSSTRGTANYGYTF
.	TRBV20-1	TRBJ1-2	CSASAMRNYGYTF
once	TRBV25-1	TRBJ2-7	CASSEGQGLEQYF
.	TRBV18	TRBJ1-2	CASSPDRSPTYGYTF
few	TRBV6-5	TRBJ1-1	CASSLQGGTEAFF
.	TRBV2	TRBJ2-4	CASKPTGYIQYF
.	TRBV24-1	TRBJ1-2	CATSDPGTVTNYGYTF
.	TRBV6-1	TRBJ1-1	CASSEQLPWGEAFF
.	TRBV12-3/TRBV12-4	TRBJ1-6	CASSFPYSPLHF
.	TRBV2	TRBJ1-6	CASRGSYSPLHF
.	TRBV30	TRBJ1-5	CAWSVQVGGHQPQHF